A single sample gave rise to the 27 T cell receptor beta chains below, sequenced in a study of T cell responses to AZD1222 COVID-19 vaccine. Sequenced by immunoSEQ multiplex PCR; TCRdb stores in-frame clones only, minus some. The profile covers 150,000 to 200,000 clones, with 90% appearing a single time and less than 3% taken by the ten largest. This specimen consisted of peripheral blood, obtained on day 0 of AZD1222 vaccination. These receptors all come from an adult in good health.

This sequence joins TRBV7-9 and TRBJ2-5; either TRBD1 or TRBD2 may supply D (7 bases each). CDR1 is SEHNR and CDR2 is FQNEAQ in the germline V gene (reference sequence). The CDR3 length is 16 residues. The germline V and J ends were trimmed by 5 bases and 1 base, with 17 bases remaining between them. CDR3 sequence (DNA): TGTGCCAGCAGCGCAGCAGGGGGGGGGCCCCAAGAGACCCAGTACTTC. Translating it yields CASSAAGGGPQETQYF.

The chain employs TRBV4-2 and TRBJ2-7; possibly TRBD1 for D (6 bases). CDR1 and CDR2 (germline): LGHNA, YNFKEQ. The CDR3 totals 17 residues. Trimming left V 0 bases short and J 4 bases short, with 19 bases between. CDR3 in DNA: TGTGCCAGCAGCCAAGAGATCGTGGCAGGGGCGTTGTACGAGCAGTACTTC. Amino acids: CASSQEIVAGALYEQYF.

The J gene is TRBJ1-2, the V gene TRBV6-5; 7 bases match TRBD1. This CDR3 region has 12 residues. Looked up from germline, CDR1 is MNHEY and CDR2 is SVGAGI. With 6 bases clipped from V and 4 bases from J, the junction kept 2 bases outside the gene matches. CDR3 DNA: TGTGCCAGCAGGCGGGACAGCTATGGCTACACCTTC. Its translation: CASRRDSYGYTF.

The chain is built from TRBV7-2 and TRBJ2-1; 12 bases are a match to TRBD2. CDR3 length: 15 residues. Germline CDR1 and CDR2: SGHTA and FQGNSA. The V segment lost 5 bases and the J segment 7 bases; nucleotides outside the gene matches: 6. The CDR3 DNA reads TGTGCCAGCAGCCTACTAGCGGGGGGATATAATGAGCAGTTCTTC. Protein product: CASSLLAGGYNEQFF.

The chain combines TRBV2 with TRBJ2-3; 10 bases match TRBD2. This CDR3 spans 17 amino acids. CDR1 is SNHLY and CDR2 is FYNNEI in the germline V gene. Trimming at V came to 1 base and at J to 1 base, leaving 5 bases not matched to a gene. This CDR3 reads CASSEGIAGGGTDTQYF. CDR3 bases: TGTGCCAGCAGTGAAGGTATAGCGGGGGGCGGCACAGATACGCAGTATTTT. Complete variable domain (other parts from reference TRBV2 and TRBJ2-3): EPEVTQTPSHQVTQMGQEVILRCVPISNHLYFYWYRQILGQKVEFLVSFYNNEISEKSEIFDDQFSVERPDGSNFTLKIRSTKLEDSAMYFCASSEGIAGGGTDTQYFGPGTRLTVL.

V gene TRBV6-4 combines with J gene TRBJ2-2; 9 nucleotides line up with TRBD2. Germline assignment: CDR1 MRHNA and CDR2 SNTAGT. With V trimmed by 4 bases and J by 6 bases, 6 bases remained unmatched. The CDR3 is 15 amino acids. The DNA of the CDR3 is TGTGCCAGCAGTGTGTTAGCGGGGGTTTCCGGGGAGCTGTTTTTT. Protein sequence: CASSVLAGVSGELFF.

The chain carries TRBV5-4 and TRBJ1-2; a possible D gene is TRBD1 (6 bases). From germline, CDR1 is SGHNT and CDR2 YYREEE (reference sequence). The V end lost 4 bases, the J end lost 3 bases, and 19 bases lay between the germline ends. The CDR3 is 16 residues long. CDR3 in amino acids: CASSPAAGALHYGYTF. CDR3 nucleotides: TGTGCCAGCAGCCCAGCGGCAGGGGCGCTGCACTATGGCTACACCTTC. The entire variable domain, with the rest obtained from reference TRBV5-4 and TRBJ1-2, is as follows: ETGVTQSPTHLIKTRGQQVTLRCSSQSGHNTVSWYQQALGQGPQFIFQYYREEENGRGNFPPRFSGLQFPNYSSELNVNALELDDSALYLCASSPAAGALHYGYTFGSGTRLTVV.

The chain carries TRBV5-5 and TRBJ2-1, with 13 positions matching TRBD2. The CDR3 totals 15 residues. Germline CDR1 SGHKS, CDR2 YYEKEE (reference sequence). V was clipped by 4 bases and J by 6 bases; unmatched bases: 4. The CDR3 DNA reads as TGTGCCAGCAGCCCGGGACTAGCGGGAAGCAATGAGCAGTTCTTC. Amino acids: CASSPGLAGSNEQFF.

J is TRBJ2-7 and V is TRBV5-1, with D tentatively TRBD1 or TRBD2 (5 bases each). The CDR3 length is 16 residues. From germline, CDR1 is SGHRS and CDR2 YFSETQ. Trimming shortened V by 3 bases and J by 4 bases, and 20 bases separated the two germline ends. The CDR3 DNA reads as TGCGCCAGCAGCTGGTCCCCCGCCGGGGCTCCTTACGAGCAGTACTTC. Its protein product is CASSWSPAGAPYEQYF.

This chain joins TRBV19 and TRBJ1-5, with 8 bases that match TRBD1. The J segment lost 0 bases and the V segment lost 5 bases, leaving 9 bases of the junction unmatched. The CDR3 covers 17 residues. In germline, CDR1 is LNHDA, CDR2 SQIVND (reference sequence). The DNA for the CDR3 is TGTGCCAGTAGTGCCCAGGGGGCAGCCTATAGCAATCAGCCCCAGCATTTT. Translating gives CASSAQGAAYSNQPQHF. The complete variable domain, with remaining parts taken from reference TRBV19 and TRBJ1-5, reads DGGITQSPKYLFRKEGQNVTLSCEQNLNHDAMYWYRQDPGQGLRLIYYSQIVNDFQKGDIAEGYSVSREKKESFPLTVTSAQKNPTAFYLCASSAQGAAYSNQPQHFGDGTRLSIL.

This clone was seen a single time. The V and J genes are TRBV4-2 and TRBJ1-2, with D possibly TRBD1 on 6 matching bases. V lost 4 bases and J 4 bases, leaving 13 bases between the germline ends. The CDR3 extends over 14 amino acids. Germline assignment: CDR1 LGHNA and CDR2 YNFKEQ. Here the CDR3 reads CASSPPLDSYGYTF. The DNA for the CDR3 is TGTGCCAGCAGCCCCCCCCTGGACAGCTATGGCTACACCTTC.

This chain's CDR3 is CASSIDYDRGDTQYF. CDR3 DNA sequence: TGTGCCAGTAGTATAGACTACGACAGGGGGGATACGCAGTATTTT. This chain uses TRBV19 with TRBJ2-3, with 9 nucleotides matching TRBD1. Trimming removed 0 bases from V and 6 bases from J; junction bases left unmatched: 4. The CDR3 loop spans 15 amino acids. CDR1 and CDR2 (germline): LNHDA, SQIVND (reference sequence). The complete variable domain, with remaining parts taken from reference TRBV19 and TRBJ2-3, reads DGGITQSPKYLFRKEGQNVTLSCEQNLNHDAMYWYRQDPGQGLRLIYYSQIVNDFQKGDIAEGYSVSREKKESFPLTVTSAQKNPTAFYLCASSIDYDRGDTQYFGPGTRLTVL.

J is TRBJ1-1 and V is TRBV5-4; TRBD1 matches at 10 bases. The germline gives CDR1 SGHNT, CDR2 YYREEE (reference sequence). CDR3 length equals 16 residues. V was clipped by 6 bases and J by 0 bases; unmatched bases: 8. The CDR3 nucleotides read TGTGCCAGCACGCTTGACAGGGGGCAGATGAACACTGAAGCTTTCTTT. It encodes CASTLDRGQMNTEAFF.

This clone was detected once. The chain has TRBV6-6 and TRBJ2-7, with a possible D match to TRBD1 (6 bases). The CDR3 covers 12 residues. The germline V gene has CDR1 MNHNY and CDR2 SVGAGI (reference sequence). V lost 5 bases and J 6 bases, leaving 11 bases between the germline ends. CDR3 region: CASSQDRGEQYF. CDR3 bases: TGTGCCAGCAGTCAGGACAGAGGCGAGCAGTACTTC.

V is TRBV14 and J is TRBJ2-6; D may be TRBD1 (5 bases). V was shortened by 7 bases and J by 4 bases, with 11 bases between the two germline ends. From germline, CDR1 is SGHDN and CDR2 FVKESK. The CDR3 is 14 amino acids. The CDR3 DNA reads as TGTGCCAGCACCCTAGGGGCAGGGGCCAACGTCCTGACTTTC. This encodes CASTLGAGANVLTF.

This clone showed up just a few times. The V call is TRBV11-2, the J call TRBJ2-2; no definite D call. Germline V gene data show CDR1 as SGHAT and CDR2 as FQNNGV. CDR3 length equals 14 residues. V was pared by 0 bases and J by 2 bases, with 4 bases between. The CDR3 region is CASSLDRNTGELFF. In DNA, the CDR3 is TGTGCCAGCAGCTTAGACCGAAACACCGGGGAGCTGTTTTTT.

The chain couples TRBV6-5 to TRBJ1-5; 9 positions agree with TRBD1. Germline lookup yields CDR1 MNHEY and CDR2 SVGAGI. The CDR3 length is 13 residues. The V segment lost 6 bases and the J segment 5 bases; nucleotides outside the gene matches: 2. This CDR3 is CASRRDRDQPQHF. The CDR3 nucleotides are TGTGCCAGCAGGCGGGACAGGGATCAGCCCCAGCATTTT.

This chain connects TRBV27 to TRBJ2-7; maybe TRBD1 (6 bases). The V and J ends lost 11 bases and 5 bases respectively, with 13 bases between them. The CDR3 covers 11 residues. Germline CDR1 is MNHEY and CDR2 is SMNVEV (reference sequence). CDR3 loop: CASQGSDEQYF. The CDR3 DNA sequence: TGTGCCTCACAGGGAAGCGACGAGCAGTACTTC.

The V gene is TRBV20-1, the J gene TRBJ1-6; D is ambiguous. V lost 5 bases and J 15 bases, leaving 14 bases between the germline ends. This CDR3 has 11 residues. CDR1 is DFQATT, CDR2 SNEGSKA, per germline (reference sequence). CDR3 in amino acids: CSADLGELLHF. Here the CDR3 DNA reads TGCAGTGCTGACTTGGGTGAGCTCCTCCACTTT.

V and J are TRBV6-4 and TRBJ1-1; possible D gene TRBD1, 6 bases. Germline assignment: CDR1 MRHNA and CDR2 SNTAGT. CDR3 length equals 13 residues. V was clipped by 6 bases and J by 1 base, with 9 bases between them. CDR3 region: CASRRQENTEAFF. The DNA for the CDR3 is TGTGCCAGCAGGCGACAGGAGAACACTGAAGCTTTCTTT.

DNA of the CDR3: TGTGCCAGCAGCCCCCGGGGGGCCGGGGAGCTGTTTTTT. It yields the protein CASSPRGAGELFF. The J gene is TRBJ2-2, the V gene TRBV7-9; TRBD2 aligns across 7 bases. Looked up from germline, CDR1 is SEHNR and CDR2 is FQNEAQ (reference sequence). J gave up 6 bases and V 5 bases, and 3 bases lay outside the gene matches. The CDR3 extends over 13 amino acids.

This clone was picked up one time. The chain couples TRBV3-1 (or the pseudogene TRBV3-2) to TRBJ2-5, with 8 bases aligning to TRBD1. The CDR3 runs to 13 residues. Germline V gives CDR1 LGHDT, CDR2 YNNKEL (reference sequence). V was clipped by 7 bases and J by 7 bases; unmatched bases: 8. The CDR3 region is CASKGLTGGTQYF. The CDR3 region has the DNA TGTGCCAGCAAGGGCCTTACAGGGGGGACCCAGTACTTC.

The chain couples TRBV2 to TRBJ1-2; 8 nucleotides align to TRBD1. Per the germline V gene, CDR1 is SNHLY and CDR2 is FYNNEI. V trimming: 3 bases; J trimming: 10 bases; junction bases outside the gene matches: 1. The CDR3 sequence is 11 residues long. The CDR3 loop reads CASSEDRAYTF. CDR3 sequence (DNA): TGTGCCAGCAGTGAGGACAGGGCCTACACCTTC. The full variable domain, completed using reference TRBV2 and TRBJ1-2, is EPEVTQTPSHQVTQMGQEVILRCVPISNHLYFYWYRQILGQKVEFLVSFYNNEISEKSEIFDDQFSVERPDGSNFTLKIRSTKLEDSAMYFCASSEDRAYTFGSGTRLTVV.

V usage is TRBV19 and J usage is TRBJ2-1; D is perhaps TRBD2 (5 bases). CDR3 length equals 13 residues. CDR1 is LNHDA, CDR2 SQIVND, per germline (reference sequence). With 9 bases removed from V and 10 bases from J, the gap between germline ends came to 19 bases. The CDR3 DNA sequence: TGTGCCAGCCTCACATCGAACGGGAAGGAGCAGTTCTTC. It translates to CASLTSNGKEQFF. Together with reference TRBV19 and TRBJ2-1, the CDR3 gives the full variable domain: DGGITQSPKYLFRKEGQNVTLSCEQNLNHDAMYWYRQDPGQGLRLIYYSQIVNDFQKGDIAEGYSVSREKKESFPLTVTSAQKNPTAFYLCASLTSNGKEQFFGPGTRLTVL.

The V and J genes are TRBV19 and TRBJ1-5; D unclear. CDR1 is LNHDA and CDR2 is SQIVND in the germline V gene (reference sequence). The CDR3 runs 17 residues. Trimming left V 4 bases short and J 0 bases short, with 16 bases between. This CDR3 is CASSTLSSAYSNQPQHF. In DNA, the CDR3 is TGTGCCAGTAGTACCCTGTCGTCGGCTTATAGCAATCAGCCCCAGCATTTT.

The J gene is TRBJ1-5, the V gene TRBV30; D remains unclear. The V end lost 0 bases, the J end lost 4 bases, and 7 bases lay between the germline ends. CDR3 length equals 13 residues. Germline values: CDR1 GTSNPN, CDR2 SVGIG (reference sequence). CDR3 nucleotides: TGTGCCTGGAGTGTGACCAGGAATCAGCCCCAGCATTTT. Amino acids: CAWSVTRNQPQHF.

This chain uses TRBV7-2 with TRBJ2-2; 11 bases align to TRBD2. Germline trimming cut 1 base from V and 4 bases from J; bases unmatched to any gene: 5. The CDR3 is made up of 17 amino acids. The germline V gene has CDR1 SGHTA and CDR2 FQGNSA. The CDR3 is CASSLGLAGIFTGELFF. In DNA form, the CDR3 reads TGTGCCAGCAGCTTAGGACTAGCGGGGATTTTCACCGGGGAGCTGTTTTTT.